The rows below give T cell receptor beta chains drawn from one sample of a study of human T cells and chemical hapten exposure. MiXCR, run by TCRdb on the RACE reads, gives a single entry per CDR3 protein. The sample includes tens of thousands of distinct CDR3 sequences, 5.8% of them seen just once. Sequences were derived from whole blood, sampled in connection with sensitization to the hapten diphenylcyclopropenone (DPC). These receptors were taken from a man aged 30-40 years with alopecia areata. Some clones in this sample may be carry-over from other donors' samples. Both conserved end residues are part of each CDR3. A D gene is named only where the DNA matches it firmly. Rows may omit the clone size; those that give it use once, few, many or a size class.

cdr3_nt: TGTGCCTGGGACTCGTCGGGGGCTGGAAACACCATATATTTT
cdr3_aa: CAWDSSGAGNTIYF
clone_size: many
v_call: TRBV30
d_call: .
j_call: TRBJ1-3

cdr3_nt: TGTGCCAGCGGCCCGCCGGCGGGCAGCACAGATACGCAGTATTTT
cdr3_aa: CASGPPAGSTDTQYF
clone_size: .
v_call: TRBV7-6
d_call: .
j_call: TRBJ2-3

cdr3_nt: TGCAGTGCTAGAGCCCACATAAGCACTGAAGCTTTCTTT
cdr3_aa: CSARAHISTEAFF
clone_size: .
v_call: TRBV20-1
d_call: .
j_call: TRBJ1-1

cdr3_nt: TGTGCCAGCAGTTTCGGGGCTAATAATTCACCCCTCCACTTT
cdr3_aa: CASSFGANNSPLHF
clone_size: many
v_call: TRBV27
d_call: .
j_call: TRBJ1-6

cdr3_nt: TGTGCCTCGTTAGGACAGGGAGGGAACACTGAAGCTTTCTTT
cdr3_aa: CASLGQGGNTEAFF
clone_size: many
v_call: TRBV6-6
d_call: TRBD1
j_call: TRBJ1-1

cdr3_nt: TGTGCCAGCAGCCCAAAGGACAGCACAAATTCACCCCTCCACTTT
cdr3_aa: CASSPKDSTNSPLHF
clone_size: many
v_call: TRBV5-6
d_call: .
j_call: TRBJ1-6

cdr3_nt: TGTGCCAGCAGCCCCCAGGGGAGGGGGCTGAACACTGAAGCTTTCTTT
cdr3_aa: CASSPQGRGLNTEAFF
clone_size: many
v_call: TRBV6-2/TRBV6-3
d_call: TRBD1
j_call: TRBJ1-1

cdr3_nt: TGCGCCAGCAGTGGGGAACCGGGATCTAGTCGTTGGGAGACCCAGTACTTC
cdr3_aa: CASSGEPGSSRWETQYF
clone_size: many
v_call: TRBV10-1
d_call: .
j_call: TRBJ2-5

cdr3_nt: TGTGCCAGCAGCCTGTTGAGGGGAATTGAGACCCAGTACTTC
cdr3_aa: CASSLLRGIETQYF
clone_size: many
v_call: TRBV14
d_call: .
j_call: TRBJ2-5

cdr3_nt: TGTGCCTGCAGCGGGGGGCCGAGGTTCCAAGAGACCCAGTACTTC
cdr3_aa: CACSGGPRFQETQYF
clone_size: many
v_call: TRBV2
d_call: TRBD2
j_call: TRBJ2-5

cdr3_nt: TGTGCCAGCAGTTTACAGATGCAGGGGAGGTCCTACGAGCAGTACTTC
cdr3_aa: CASSLQMQGRSYEQYF
clone_size: many
v_call: TRBV27
d_call: .
j_call: TRBJ2-7

cdr3_nt: TGTGCCAGCAGGGTCAGAAAGACCCAGTACTTC
cdr3_aa: CASRVRKTQYF
clone_size: medium-sized
v_call: TRBV6-5
d_call: .
j_call: TRBJ2-5

cdr3_nt: TGTGCCAGCAGACGGACTAGCGGGAGAAATTACGAGCAGTACTTC
cdr3_aa: CASRRTSGRNYEQYF
clone_size: many
v_call: TRBV28
d_call: TRBD2
j_call: TRBJ2-7

cdr3_nt: TGTGCCAGCAGCGACATCGGCCGTTTAGGCTTC
cdr3_aa: CASSDIGRLGF
clone_size: .
v_call: TRBV7-2
d_call: .
j_call: TRBJ2-5

cdr3_nt: TGTGCCAGCAGCCGACCGGGACTAGCGGGAGTAAGGGCCCGCACAGATACGCAGTATTTT
cdr3_aa: CASSRPGLAGVRARTDTQYF
clone_size: many
v_call: TRBV12-3/TRBV12-4
d_call: TRBD2
j_call: TRBJ2-3

cdr3_nt: TGTGCCAGCAGTGAGAGACATCTCGGGGGGGAGCTGTTTTTT
cdr3_aa: CASSERHLGGELFF
clone_size: many
v_call: TRBV2
d_call: .
j_call: TRBJ2-2

cdr3_nt: TGTGCCAGCAGCTCGCAACAGGGAACTGAAGCTTTCTTT
cdr3_aa: CASSSQQGTEAFF
clone_size: many
v_call: TRBV7-2
d_call: .
j_call: TRBJ1-1

cdr3_nt: TGCAGTGCTAGAGATAGATGGGGCCAGGGATTGAACACTGAAGCTTTCTTT
cdr3_aa: CSARDRWGQGLNTEAFF
clone_size: many
v_call: TRBV20-1
d_call: .
j_call: TRBJ1-1

cdr3_nt: TGTGCCAGCAGCTTTTCAAGCCGGGGCTACACCTTC
cdr3_aa: CASSFSSRGYTF
clone_size: many
v_call: TRBV7-2
d_call: .
j_call: TRBJ1-2

cdr3_nt: TGCAGCGTTGAAGTACCTAACTATGTAGCCAAAAACATTCAGTACTTC
cdr3_aa: CSVEVPNYVAKNIQYF
clone_size: many
v_call: TRBV29-1
d_call: .
j_call: TRBJ2-4

cdr3_nt: TGCAGTGCTAGAGATCGTGCGGACGGCACTGAAGCTTTCTTT
cdr3_aa: CSARDRADGTEAFF
clone_size: many
v_call: TRBV20-1
d_call: .
j_call: TRBJ1-1

cdr3_nt: TGTGCCAGCAGCCAAGAAGGACAGGGAACCCAAGAGACCCAGTACTTC
cdr3_aa: CASSQEGQGTQETQYF
clone_size: many
v_call: TRBV4-2
d_call: TRBD1
j_call: TRBJ2-5

cdr3_nt: TGTGCCAGCAGCTTAGATTTCCAGGGAAGAGAGTACTTC
cdr3_aa: CASSLDFQGREYF
clone_size: .
v_call: TRBV7-2
d_call: .
j_call: TRBJ2-7

cdr3_nt: TGTGCCACCAGCAAGGGGATGACGAACACCGGGGAGCTGTTTTTT
cdr3_aa: CATSKGMTNTGELFF
clone_size: many
v_call: TRBV15
d_call: .
j_call: TRBJ2-2

cdr3_nt: TGTGCCAGCAGTCTCCAGGGAGAGACCCAGTACTTC
cdr3_aa: CASSLQGETQYF
clone_size: many
v_call: TRBV12-3/TRBV12-4
d_call: .
j_call: TRBJ2-5

cdr3_nt: TGTGCCAGCAGTACAACCGGGACAGGCGATGGCTACACCTTC
cdr3_aa: CASSTTGTGDGYTF
clone_size: many
v_call: TRBV6-2/TRBV6-3
d_call: TRBD1
j_call: TRBJ1-2

cdr3_nt: TGCAGTGCTGAGTCCGGAGGGGAATTCGGGGACGAGCAGTACTTC
cdr3_aa: CSAESGGEFGDEQYF
clone_size: many
v_call: TRBV20-1
d_call: .
j_call: TRBJ2-7

cdr3_nt: TGTGCCAGCAGCTTACAAGGCCGAGATACGCAGTATTTT
cdr3_aa: CASSLQGRDTQYF
clone_size: many
v_call: TRBV7-2
d_call: .
j_call: TRBJ2-3

cdr3_nt: TGCAGTGCTATCCAAGGGACAGGAAATCAGCCCCAGCATTTT
cdr3_aa: CSAIQGTGNQPQHF
clone_size: many
v_call: TRBV20-1
d_call: TRBD1
j_call: TRBJ1-5

cdr3_nt: TGTGCCAGCAGGTCCGCCCTCGAGACCCAGTACTTC
cdr3_aa: CASRSALETQYF
clone_size: many
v_call: TRBV12-3/TRBV12-4
d_call: .
j_call: TRBJ2-5

cdr3_nt: TGTGCCAGCAGCCCCCGGGCTAGCGGGGGGCGCCTCAAAGATACGCAGTATTTT
cdr3_aa: CASSPRASGGRLKDTQYF
clone_size: many
v_call: TRBV11-3
d_call: TRBD2
j_call: TRBJ2-3

cdr3_nt: TGTGCCAGCAGCTTCGCGACAGCTCAAGAGACCCAGTACTTC
cdr3_aa: CASSFATAQETQYF
clone_size: few
v_call: TRBV7-2
d_call: .
j_call: TRBJ2-5

cdr3_nt: TGTGCCAGTAGTATTCCCCCAGGGGATGGCAATCAGCCCCAGCATTTT
cdr3_aa: CASSIPPGDGNQPQHF
clone_size: many
v_call: TRBV19
d_call: .
j_call: TRBJ1-5